This entry is about one T cell receptor (beta chain). What it binds is unknown. This sample is drawn from a study of T cell repertoires in cytomegalovirus infection. Study in general: Through public TCR beta signatures, both CMV infection and matching HLA type were indicated.

TCRdb ran MiXCR on the reads and lists one entry per CDR3 protein. The data contain 680,000 or so distinct CDR3 sequences, around 32% of them seen just once; the ten biggest clones take up 15% to 20%. Germline assignment: CDR1 SGHTA and CDR2 FQGNSA. With 5 bases clipped from V and 14 bases from J, the junction kept 12 bases outside the gene matches. There are 13 residues in the CDR3. General study results and limits: HLA-C-restricted, CMV-specific TCR beta clonotypes were dominant ex vivo.

This chain connects TRBV7-2 to TRBJ2-1; 7 bases agree with TRBD2. The material was cultured PBMCs, obtained from culture after CMV antigen stimulation. This clonotype originated in a human donor in good health (CMV status not recorded). Some clones in this sample may be carry-over from other donors' samples. The CDR3 DNA follows: TGTGCCAGCAGCGGGACTAACGGGAGTCGCAAGTTCTTC. Residues: CASSGTNGSRKFF.